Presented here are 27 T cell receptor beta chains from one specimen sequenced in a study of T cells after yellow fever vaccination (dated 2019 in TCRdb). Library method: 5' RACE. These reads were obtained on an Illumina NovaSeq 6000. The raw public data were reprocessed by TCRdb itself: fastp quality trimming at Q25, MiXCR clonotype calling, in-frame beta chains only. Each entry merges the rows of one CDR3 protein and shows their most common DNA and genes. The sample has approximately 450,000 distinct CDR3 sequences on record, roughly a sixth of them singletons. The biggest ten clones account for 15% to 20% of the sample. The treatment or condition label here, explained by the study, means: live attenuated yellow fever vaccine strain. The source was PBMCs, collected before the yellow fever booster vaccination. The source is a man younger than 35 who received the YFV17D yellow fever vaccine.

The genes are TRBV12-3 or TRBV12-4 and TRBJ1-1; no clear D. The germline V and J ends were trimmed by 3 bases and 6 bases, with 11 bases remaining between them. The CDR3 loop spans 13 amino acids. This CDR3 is CASSFRGFAEAFF. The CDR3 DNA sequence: TGTGCCAGCAGTTTCCGTGGGTTCGCTGAAGCTTTCTTT.

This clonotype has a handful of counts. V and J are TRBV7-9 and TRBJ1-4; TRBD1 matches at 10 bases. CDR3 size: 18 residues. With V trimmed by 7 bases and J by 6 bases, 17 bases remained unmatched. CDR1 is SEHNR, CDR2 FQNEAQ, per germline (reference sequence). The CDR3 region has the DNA TGTGCCAGCACCGCAGGTGGGACAGGGGCCCGCAATGATGAAAAACTGTTTTTT. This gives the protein CASTAGGTGARNDEKLFF.

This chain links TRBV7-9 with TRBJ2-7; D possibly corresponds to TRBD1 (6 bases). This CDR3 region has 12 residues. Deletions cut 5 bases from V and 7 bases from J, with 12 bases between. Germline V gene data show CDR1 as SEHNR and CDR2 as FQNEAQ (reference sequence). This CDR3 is CASSGDIVEQYV. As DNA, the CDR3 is TGTGCCAGCAGCGGGGACATTGTGGAGCAGTACGTC.

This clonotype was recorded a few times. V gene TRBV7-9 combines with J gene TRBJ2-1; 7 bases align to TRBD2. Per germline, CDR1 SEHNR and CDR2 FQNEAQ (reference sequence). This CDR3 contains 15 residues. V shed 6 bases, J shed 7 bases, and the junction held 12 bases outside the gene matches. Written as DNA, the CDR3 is TGTGCCAGCAGTCTCGAAAGCGGGGCAGGTAATGAGCAGTTCTTC. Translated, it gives CASSLESGAGNEQFF.

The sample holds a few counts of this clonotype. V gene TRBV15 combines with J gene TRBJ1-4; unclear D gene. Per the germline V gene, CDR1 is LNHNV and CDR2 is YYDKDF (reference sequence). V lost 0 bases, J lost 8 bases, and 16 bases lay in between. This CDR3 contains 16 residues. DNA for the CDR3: TGTGCCACCAGCAGAGACCATTCGCGATTGAAGGAAAAACTGTTTTTT. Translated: CATSRDHSRLKEKLFF.

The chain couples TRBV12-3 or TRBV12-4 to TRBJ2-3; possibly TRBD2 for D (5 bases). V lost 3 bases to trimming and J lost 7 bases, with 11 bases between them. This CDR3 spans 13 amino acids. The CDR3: CASSFGGRNTQYF. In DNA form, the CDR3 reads TGTGCCAGCAGTTTTGGCGGGCGGAATACGCAGTATTTT.

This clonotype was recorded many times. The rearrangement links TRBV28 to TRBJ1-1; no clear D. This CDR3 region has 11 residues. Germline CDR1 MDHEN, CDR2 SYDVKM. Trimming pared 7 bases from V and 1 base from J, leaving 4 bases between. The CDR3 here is CASITNTEAFF. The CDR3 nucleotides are TGTGCCAGCATTACGAACACTGAAGCTTTCTTT.

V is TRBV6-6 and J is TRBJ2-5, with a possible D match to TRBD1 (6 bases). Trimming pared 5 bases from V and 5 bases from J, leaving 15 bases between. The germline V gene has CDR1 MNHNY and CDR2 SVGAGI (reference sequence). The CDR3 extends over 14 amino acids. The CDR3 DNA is TGTGCCAGCAGTCACAGGGTCCGAGGGGAGACCCAGTACTTC. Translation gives CASSHRVRGETQYF.

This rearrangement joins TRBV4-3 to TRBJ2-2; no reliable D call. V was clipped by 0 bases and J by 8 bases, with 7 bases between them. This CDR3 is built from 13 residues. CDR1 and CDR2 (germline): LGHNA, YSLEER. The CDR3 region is CASSQDRGGELFF. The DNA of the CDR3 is TGCGCCAGCAGCCAAGACCGTGGAGGGGAGCTGTTTTTT.

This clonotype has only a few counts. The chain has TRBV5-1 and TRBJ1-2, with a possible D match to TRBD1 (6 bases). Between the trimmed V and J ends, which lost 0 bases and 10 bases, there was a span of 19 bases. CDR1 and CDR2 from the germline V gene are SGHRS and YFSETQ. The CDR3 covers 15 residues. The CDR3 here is CASSLVSYQGMDYTF. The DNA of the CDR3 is TGCGCCAGCAGCTTGGTTTCCTATCAGGGGATGGACTACACCTTC.

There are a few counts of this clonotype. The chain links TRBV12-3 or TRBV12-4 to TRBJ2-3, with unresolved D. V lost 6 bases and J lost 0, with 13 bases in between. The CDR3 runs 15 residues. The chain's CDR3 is CASRRRQPSTDTQYF. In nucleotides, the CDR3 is TGTGCCAGCAGACGCCGCCAACCCAGCACAGATACGCAGTATTTT.

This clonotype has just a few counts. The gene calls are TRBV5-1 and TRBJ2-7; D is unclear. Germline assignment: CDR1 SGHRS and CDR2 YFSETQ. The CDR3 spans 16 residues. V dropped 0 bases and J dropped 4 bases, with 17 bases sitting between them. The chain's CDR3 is CASSLAVGKGRYEQYF. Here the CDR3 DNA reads TGCGCCAGCAGCTTGGCCGTGGGCAAAGGGCGTTACGAGCAGTACTTC.

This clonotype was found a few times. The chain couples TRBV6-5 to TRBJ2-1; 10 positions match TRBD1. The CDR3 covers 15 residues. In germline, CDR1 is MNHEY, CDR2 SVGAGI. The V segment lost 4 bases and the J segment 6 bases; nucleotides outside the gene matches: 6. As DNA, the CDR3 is TGTGCCAGCAGTTCCGGGACAGGGGACGTCAATGAGCAGTTCTTC. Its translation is CASSSGTGDVNEQFF.

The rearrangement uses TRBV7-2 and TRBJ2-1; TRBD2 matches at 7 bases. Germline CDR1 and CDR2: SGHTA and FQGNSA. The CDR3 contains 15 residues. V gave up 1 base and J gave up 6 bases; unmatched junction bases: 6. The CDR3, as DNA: TGTGCCAGCAGCTTAGTGGGTAGCGGGCCCAATGAGCAGTTCTTC. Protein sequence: CASSLVGSGPNEQFF.

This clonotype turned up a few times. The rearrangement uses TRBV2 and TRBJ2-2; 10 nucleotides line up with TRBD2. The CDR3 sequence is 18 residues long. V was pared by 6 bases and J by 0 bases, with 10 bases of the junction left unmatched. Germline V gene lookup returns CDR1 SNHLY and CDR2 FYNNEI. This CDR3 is CASSTRLLAGANTGELFF. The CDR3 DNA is TGTGCCAGCAGCACCCGTCTCCTAGCGGGGGCGAACACCGGGGAGCTGTTTTTT.

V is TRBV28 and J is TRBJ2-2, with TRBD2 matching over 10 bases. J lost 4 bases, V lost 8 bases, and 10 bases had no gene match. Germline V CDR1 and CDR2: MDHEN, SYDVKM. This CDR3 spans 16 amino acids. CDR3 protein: CASVSGSSGGTGELFF. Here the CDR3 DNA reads TGTGCCAGCGTCTCTGGTTCTAGCGGGGGCACCGGGGAGCTGTTTTTT.

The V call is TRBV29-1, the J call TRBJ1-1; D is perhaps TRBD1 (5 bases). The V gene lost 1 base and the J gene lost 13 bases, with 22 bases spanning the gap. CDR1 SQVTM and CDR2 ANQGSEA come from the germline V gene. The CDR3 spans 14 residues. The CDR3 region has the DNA TGCAGCGTTGAAGGGGATTTCGGACACCCACGGGGTTTCTTT. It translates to CSVEGDFGHPRGFF.

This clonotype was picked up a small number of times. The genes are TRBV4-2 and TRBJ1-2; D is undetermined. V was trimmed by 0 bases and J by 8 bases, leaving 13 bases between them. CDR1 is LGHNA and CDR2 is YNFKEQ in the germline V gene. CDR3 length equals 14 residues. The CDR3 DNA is TGTGCCAGCAGCCAAGACTGGAGCAATGGAGGCTACACCTTC. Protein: CASSQDWSNGGYTF.

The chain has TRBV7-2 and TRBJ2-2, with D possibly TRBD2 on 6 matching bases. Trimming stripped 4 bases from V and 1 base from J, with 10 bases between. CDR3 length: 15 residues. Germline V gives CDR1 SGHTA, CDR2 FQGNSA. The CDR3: CASSWDSRNTGELFF. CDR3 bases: TGTGCCAGCAGCTGGGACTCCCGGAACACCGGGGAGCTGTTTTTT.

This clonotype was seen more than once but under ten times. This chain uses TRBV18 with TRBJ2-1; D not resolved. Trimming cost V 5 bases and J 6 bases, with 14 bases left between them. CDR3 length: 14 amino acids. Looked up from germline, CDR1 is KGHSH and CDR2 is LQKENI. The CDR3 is CASSLPAPFNEQFF. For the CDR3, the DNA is TGTGCCAGCTCATTACCGGCCCCTTTCAATGAGCAGTTCTTC. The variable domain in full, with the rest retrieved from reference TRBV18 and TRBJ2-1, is NAGVMQNPRHLVRRRGQEARLRCSPMKGHSHVYWYRQLPEEGLKFMVYLQKENIIDESGMPKERFSAEFPKEGPSILRIQQVVRGDSAAYFCASSLPAPFNEQFFGPGTRLTVL.

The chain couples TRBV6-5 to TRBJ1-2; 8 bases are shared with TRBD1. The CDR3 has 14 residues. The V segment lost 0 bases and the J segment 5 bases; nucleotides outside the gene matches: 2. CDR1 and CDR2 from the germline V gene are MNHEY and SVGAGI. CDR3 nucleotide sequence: TGTGCCAGCAGTTACTCGGACAGGGTGTATGGCTACACCTTC. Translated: CASSYSDRVYGYTF.

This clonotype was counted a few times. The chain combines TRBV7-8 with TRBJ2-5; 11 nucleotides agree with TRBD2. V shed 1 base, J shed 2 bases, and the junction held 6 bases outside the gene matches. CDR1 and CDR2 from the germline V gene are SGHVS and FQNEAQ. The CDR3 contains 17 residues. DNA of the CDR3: TGTGCCAGCAGCTTAGGTAGCGGGGGGGCCGGACAAGAGACCCAGTACTTC. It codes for CASSLGSGGAGQETQYF.

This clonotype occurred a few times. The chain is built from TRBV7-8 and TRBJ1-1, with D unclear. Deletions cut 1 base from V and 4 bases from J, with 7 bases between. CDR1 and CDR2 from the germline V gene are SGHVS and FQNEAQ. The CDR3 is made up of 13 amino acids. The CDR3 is CASSLVRATEAFF. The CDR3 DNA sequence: TGTGCCAGCAGCTTAGTTAGGGCCACTGAAGCTTTCTTT.

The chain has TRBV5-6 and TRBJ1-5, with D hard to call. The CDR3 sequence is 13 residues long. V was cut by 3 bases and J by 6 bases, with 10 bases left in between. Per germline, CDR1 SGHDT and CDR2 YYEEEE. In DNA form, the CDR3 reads TGTGCCAGCAGCTCGAGACTGGGTCAGCCCCAGCATTTT. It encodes CASSSRLGQPQHF.

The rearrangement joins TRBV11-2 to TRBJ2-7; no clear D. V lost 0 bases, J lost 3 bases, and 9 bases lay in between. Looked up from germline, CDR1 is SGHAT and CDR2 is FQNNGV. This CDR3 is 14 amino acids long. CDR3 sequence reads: CASSLDSGRYEQYF. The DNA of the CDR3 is TGTGCCAGCAGCTTAGATTCGGGCCGCTACGAGCAGTACTTC.

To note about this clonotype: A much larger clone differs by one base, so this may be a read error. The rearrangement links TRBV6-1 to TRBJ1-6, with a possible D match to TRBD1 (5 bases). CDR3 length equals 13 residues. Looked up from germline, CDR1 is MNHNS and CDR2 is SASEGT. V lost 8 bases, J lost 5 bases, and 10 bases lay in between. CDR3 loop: CASQDTDNSPLHF. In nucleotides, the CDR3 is TGTGCCAGCCAGGACACAGATAATTCACCCCTCCACTTT.

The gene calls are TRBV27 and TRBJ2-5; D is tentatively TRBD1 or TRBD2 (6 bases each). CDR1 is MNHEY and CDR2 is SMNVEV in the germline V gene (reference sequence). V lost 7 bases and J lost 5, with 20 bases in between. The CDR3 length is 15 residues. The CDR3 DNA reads TGTGCCAGCAAGTCCTCCGGGGGCCAGGGGGAGACCCAGTACTTC. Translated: CASKSSGGQGETQYF.